Below are 27 T cell receptor beta chains sequenced from a single sample in a study of monozygotic twins with inflammatory bowel disease. TCRdb reanalyzed the 5' RACE reads, giving one entry per CDR3 protein sequence and no DNA. Here the sample table reports about 210,000 distinct CDR3 sequences. The sequencing input was blood. These receptors were taken from a human donor with ulcerative colitis or Crohn's disease, or a healthy co-twin of an affected twin (not recorded which).

The rearrangement joins TRBV10-3 to TRBJ2-5; the TRBD1 assignment by TCRdb is unverifiable without DNA. The germline gives CDR1 ENHRY, CDR2 SYGVKD. The CDR3 length is 13 residues. The CDR3 loop is CAIRRTGKETQYF.

The chain carries TRBV9 and TRBJ2-3; TCRdb calls TRBD2, which cannot be checked without DNA. The CDR3 sequence is 17 residues long. Germline-derived CDR1 and CDR2 are SGDLS and YYNGEE. The CDR3: CASSTSGGQQSTDTQYF.

The V gene is TRBV4-2, the J gene TRBJ2-3; TCRdb's D gene call, TRBD2, goes unchecked for lack of DNA. Germline loops: CDR1 LGHNA, CDR2 YNFKEQ. The CDR3 has 17 residues. The CDR3 sequence is CASSQRITSGATDTQYF.

The chain employs TRBV6-5 and TRBJ1-2. Germline V gene sequence: CDR1 MNHEY, CDR2 SVGAGI. This CDR3 contains 14 residues. CDR3 in amino acids: CASSSSPRTYGYTF.

The V gene is TRBV24-1, the J gene TRBJ1-1; TCRdb returns TRBD1, unconfirmable since there is no DNA. This CDR3 is built from 17 residues. CDR1 KGHDR and CDR2 SFDVKD come from the germline V gene. The CDR3 reads CATSGSPRGQGFSEAFF.

The chain combines TRBV11-2 with TRBJ1-5; TCRdb returns TRBD1, unconfirmable since there is no DNA. Germline assignment: CDR1 SGHAT and CDR2 FQNNGV. The CDR3 consists of 16 residues. This CDR3 is CASSFRGQRYNQPQHF.

This CDR3 reads CASSYSRPKAGGYNEQFF. The gene calls are TRBV6-5 and TRBJ2-1; TCRdb designates TRBD1, a call that cannot be tested without DNA. Germline-derived CDR1 and CDR2 are MNHEY and SVGAGI. CDR3 length: 18 amino acids.

The chain combines TRBV20-1 with TRBJ2-4; the D call of TRBD1 rests on TCRdb alone, since no DNA is present to check it. This CDR3 spans 18 amino acids. Germline V gene data show CDR1 as DFQATT and CDR2 as SNEGSKA (reference sequence). The CDR3 spells CSARRGGPSSGGKNIQYF.

The chain recombines TRBV5-3 with TRBJ1-1. TRBV5-3 is classed as an ORF, of uncertain function. The CDR3 spans 13 residues. CDR3 amino acids: CARSLDRNTEAFF.

This rearrangement joins TRBV4-1 to TRBJ2-3. The CDR3 runs 15 residues. Per germline, CDR1 MGHRA and CDR2 YSYEKL. The CDR3 spells CASSLKPETVDTQYF.

The chain has TRBV18 and TRBJ2-3; TCRdb outputs TRBD1, but without DNA this stays unchecked. The V gene's germline CDR1 is KGHSH and CDR2 LQKENI. The CDR3 covers 17 residues. The CDR3 reads CASSPTNWGRIGDTQYF.

This rearrangement joins TRBV12-3 or TRBV12-4 to TRBJ2-1; TCRdb's D call of TRBD2 is untestable without DNA. This CDR3 is 16 amino acids long. This CDR3 is CASSLASGGSYNEQFF.

The rearrangement links TRBV6-6 to TRBJ1-1; as DNA is missing, the TRBD1 call by TCRdb cannot be tested. This CDR3 is 12 amino acids long. Germline V CDR1 and CDR2: MNHNY, SVGAGI (reference sequence). The CDR3 is CASSYGTGEAFF.

CDR3 in amino acids: CASSLAGDSSYEQYF. This chain joins TRBV5-1 and TRBJ2-7; TCRdb gives TRBD1 as the D gene, but with no DNA this cannot be confirmed. Germline V gene lookup returns CDR1 SGHRS and CDR2 YFSETQ. The CDR3 extends over 15 amino acids.

The CDR3 sequence is CASSVAASGGTDTQYF. This chain joins TRBV9 and TRBJ2-3; TCRdb's D call of TRBD2 is untestable without DNA. Germline-derived CDR1 and CDR2 are SGDLS and YYNGEE. The CDR3 has 16 residues.

The chain joins TRBV7-9 to TRBJ2-3; TCRdb indicates TRBD1, and absent DNA this call remains unverified. CDR1 and CDR2 from the germline V gene are SEHNR and FQNEAQ (reference sequence). This CDR3 contains 15 residues. The CDR3 reads CASSQGQGAGDTQYF.

CDR3 protein: CASRGPNEKLFF. The chain is built from TRBV2 and TRBJ1-4; TCRdb reports TRBD1, a call that lacks DNA to check it against. Per the germline V gene, CDR1 is SNHLY and CDR2 is FYNNEI. The CDR3 length is 12 residues.

The rearrangement links TRBV25-1 to TRBJ1-5; TCRdb returns TRBD1, unconfirmable since there is no DNA. The CDR3 is made up of 14 amino acids. Germline V gene data show CDR1 as MGHDK and CDR2 as SYGVNS. This chain's CDR3 is CASRQTGLGQPQHF.

The chain couples TRBV7-9 to TRBJ2-3; with no DNA, the TCRdb D assignment of TRBD1 cannot be verified. Per germline, CDR1 SEHNR and CDR2 FQNEAQ (reference sequence). This CDR3 contains 16 residues. The CDR3 is CASSIQTGTSTDTQYF.

The chain links TRBV5-1 to TRBJ1-2. The CDR3 has 13 residues. Germline values: CDR1 SGHRS, CDR2 YFSETQ. The CDR3 spells CASSPAETYGYTF.

The chain recombines TRBV20-1 with TRBJ1-5; TCRdb picks TRBD1, but there is no DNA to check that call. CDR1 and CDR2 (germline): DFQATT, SNEGSKA (reference sequence). The CDR3 is made up of 14 amino acids. CDR3 region: CSARYGQGGQPQHF.

The chain joins TRBV20-1 to TRBJ2-1. Germline V gene sequence: CDR1 DFQATT, CDR2 SNEGSKA (reference sequence). The CDR3 is 15 residues long. CDR3 amino acids: CSAGRIEYSYNEQFF.

V and J are TRBV28 and TRBJ2-1; TCRdb selects TRBD1, and the lack of DNA leaves this call unchecked. Germline V lookup: CDR1 MDHEN, CDR2 SYDVKM. CDR3 length: 12 residues. This chain's CDR3 is CASSLTQGGWFF.

The chain joins TRBV5-1 to TRBJ2-1; TCRdb outputs TRBD2, but without DNA this stays unchecked. The CDR3 totals 16 residues. Germline-derived CDR1 and CDR2 are SGHRS and YFSETQ. The CDR3 loop is CASSLGTSGSVQEQFF.

The CDR3 protein is CASSQGTSQSYEQYF. The V call is TRBV3-1, the J call TRBJ2-7; TCRdb picks TRBD2, but there is no DNA to check that call. The CDR3 is 15 residues long. Germline V gene sequence: CDR1 LGHDT, CDR2 YNNKEL (reference sequence).

This chain links TRBV4-1 with TRBJ2-3; TCRdb reports TRBD2, a call that lacks DNA to check it against. The germline CDR1 and CDR2 sequences are MGHRA and YSYEKL. The CDR3 is 15 amino acids. CDR3 loop: CASSQVGLSTDTQYF.

The chain is built from TRBV5-4 and TRBJ2-3; TCRdb gives TRBD2 as the D gene, but with no DNA this cannot be confirmed. Per germline, CDR1 SGHNT and CDR2 YYREEE (reference sequence). The CDR3 totals 16 residues. This CDR3 reads CASSLKWAGRTDTQYF.